This T cell receptor (beta chain) was found in a study of cytomegalovirus exposure and HLA in healthy donors. The wider study: Early on, a data release was issued that held approximately 92 million unique TCRs from HLA-typed donors. Overall study findings and caveats: Owing to their indistinguishability, certain V segments, notably TRBV6-2 and TRBV6-3, were excluded. On later analysis, the bulk of CMV-associated TCR beta chains appeared to be HLA-restricted.

CDR3 length equals 13 residues. Germline trimming cut 3 bases from V and 7 bases from J; bases unmatched to any gene: 5. Germline V gene data show CDR1 as GTSNPN and CDR2 as SVGIG (reference sequence). Regarding this clone: The antigen remains undetermined.

The PCR used 60 Vbeta and 13 Jbeta primers. Generated by immunoSEQ multiplex PCR, the TCRdb table keeps only in-frame clones and is missing some. The data show about 55,000 clones, with about 82% seen just once and 1.6% held by the top ten. The V gene is TRBV30, the J gene TRBJ1-5; TRBD1 agrees at 8 bases. Sample: PBMCs. The TCR was taken from a man younger than 45 in good health and CMV-seronegative. In nucleotides, the CDR3 is TGTGCCTGGAGACCAACAGGGGGACAGCCCCAGCATTTT. Amino acids: CAWRPTGGQPQHF.